A selection of T cell receptor beta chains follows, all from one sample in a study of blood T cell repertoires in COVID-19. Measured with immunoSEQ multiplex PCR; TCRdb has only the in-frame clones, and not every one. The repertoire holds 300,000 to 400,000 clones, with around 89% as singletons. The sequenced sample consisted of peripheral blood. These receptors originate from a woman aged 30 to 39 with COVID-19, enrolled during active disease. Each CDR3 is given with its conserved first and last residue. The D gene is left open where the match is weak. Only part of the rows carry a size: once, few, many, or a class if the clone is expanded.

size,J,D,V,CDR3,DNA
.,TRBJ2-3,TRBD1,TRBV11-3,CASSLKGTGVTDTQYF,TGTGCCAGCAGCTTAAAAGGGACAGGGGTCACAGATACGCAGTATTTT
.,TRBJ2-3,.,TRBV18,CASSTTPIAGTDTQYF,TGTGCCAGCTCAACTACTCCAATAGCGGGCACAGATACGCAGTATTTT
.,TRBJ1-5,TRBD1,TRBV2,CASSPDRGGQPQHF,TGTGCCAGCAGTCCCGACAGGGGCGGTCAGCCCCAGCATTTT
.,TRBJ1-6,.,TRBV7-2,CASSLRGQSYSPLHF,TGTGCCAGCAGTCTGAGGGGACAATCCTATTCACCCCTCCACTTT
.,TRBJ2-3,TRBD1,TRBV4-1,CASSRKPGQGLTVSTDTQYF,TGCGCCAGCAGCCGGAAACCGGGACAGGGCCTCACCGTCAGCACAGATACGCAGTATTTT
.,TRBJ1-1,.,TRBV7-9,CASSLQGNTEAFF,TGTGCCAGCAGCTTACAGGGGAACACTGAAGCTTTCTTT
.,TRBJ1-6,.,TRBV28,CASSLSGRDNSPLHF,TGTGCCAGCAGTTTGTCAGGGCGCGATAATTCACCCCTCCACTTT
few,TRBJ2-7,.,TRBV2,CASSRGTIEQYF,TGTGCCAGCAGCAGGGGTACGATCGAGCAGTACTTC
.,TRBJ2-2,TRBD2,TRBV5-4,CASRREGTGELFF,TGTGCCAGCCGGCGGGAGGGTACCGGGGAGCTGTTTTTT
.,TRBJ2-2,TRBD2,TRBV30,CAWSAGGPGELFF,TGTGCCTGGAGTGCGGGGGGGCCCGGGGAGCTGTTTTTT
.,TRBJ2-2,TRBD2,TRBV9,CASSGTSGGDINTGELFF,TGTGCCAGCAGCGGAACTAGCGGGGGGGACATTAACACCGGGGAGCTGTTTTTT
.,TRBJ2-1,.,TRBV7-6,CASSLAGEDNEQFF,TGTGCCAGCAGCTTAGCAGGGGAAGACAATGAGCAGTTCTTC
.,TRBJ1-3,.,TRBV28,CASSSSPGNTIYF,TGTGCCAGCAGTTCGAGCCCCGGAAACACCATATATTTT
few,TRBJ1-5,TRBD1,TRBV18,CASSPEGAGAQHF,TGTGCCAGCTCACCAGAGGGGGCCGGGGCCCAGCATTTT
.,TRBJ2-5,.,TRBV5-6,CASSSSGDEETQYF,TGTGCCAGCAGTTCATCAGGGGACGAAGAGACCCAGTACTTC
.,TRBJ1-4,.,TRBV7-2,CASSISGSVEKLFF,TGTGCCAGCAGCATCTCGGGTAGTGTGGAAAAACTGTTTTTT
.,TRBJ1-1,.,TRBV19,CASSIGGDRRAFF,TGTGCCAGTAGTATTGGCGGAGACAGGAGAGCTTTCTTT
.,TRBJ2-7,TRBD2,TRBV6-6,CASSSSMRLAGGNAYEQYF,TGTGCCAGCAGCTCGTCGATGCGACTAGCGGGGGGGAACGCCTACGAGCAGTACTTC
.,TRBJ1-6,TRBD1,TRBV7-2,CASSSRRDRVAPLHF,TGTGCCAGCAGCTCCCGCCGGGACAGGGTTGCACCCCTCCACTTT
.,TRBJ1-6,.,TRBV9,CASSVGRNSPLHF,TGTGCCAGCAGCGTAGGGAGGAATTCACCCCTCCACTTT
.,TRBJ2-1,.,TRBV12-3/TRBV12-4,CASSYLLSNEQFF,TGTGCCAGCAGTTACCTACTTAGCAATGAGCAGTTCTTC
.,TRBJ2-7,.,TRBV5-6,CASSLGSGEQYF,TGTGCCAGCAGCTTGGGATCCGGCGAGCAGTACTTC
.,TRBJ2-1,.,TRBV2,CASSERGARIEQFF,TGTGCCAGCAGTGAGCGGGGCGCTAGAATTGAGCAGTTCTTC
.,TRBJ1-5,.,TRBV2,CASSQTGYGQPQHF,TGTGCCAGCAGCCAAACAGGGTACGGTCAGCCCCAGCATTTT
.,TRBJ1-2,.,TRBV28,CASSPGRVRADYGYTF,TGTGCCAGCAGCCCCGGGAGGGTCCGGGCCGACTATGGCTACACCTTC
.,TRBJ2-5,TRBD2,TRBV5-1,CATSRGGETLQETQYF,TGCGCCACCTCCCGCGGGGGGGAGACACTACAAGAGACCCAGTACTTC
.,TRBJ2-1,TRBD2,TRBV28,CASRGRGVRFNEQFF,TGTGCCAGCAGGGGACGGGGGGTCAGATTCAATGAGCAGTTCTTC
.,TRBJ1-3,.,TRBV4-1,CASSQDTRRTSGNTIYF,TGCGCCAGCAGCCAAGATACGCGGCGCACCTCTGGAAACACCATATATTTT
once,TRBJ2-1,TRBD1,TRBV7-9,CASSSWDREGYNEQFF,TGTGCCAGCAGCTCCTGGGACAGGGAGGGATACAATGAGCAGTTCTTC
.,TRBJ2-5,.,TRBV5-1,CASSLSVYQETQYF,TGCGCCAGCAGCTTGTCCGTGTACCAAGAGACCCAGTACTTC
.,TRBJ1-4,TRBD1,TRBV7-8,CASSSPDRGELFF,TGTGCCAGCAGCTCCCCGGACAGGGGGGAACTGTTTTTT
.,TRBJ1-5,TRBD1,TRBV6-5,CASSHGQGSNQPQHF,TGTGCCAGCAGCCACGGACAGGGGAGCAATCAGCCCCAGCATTTT
.,TRBJ2-1,.,TRBV3-1/TRBV3-2,CASSPERGGPYNEQFF,TGTGCCAGCAGCCCCGAAAGGGGGGGCCCCTACAATGAGCAGTTCTTC
.,TRBJ1-5,.,TRBV12-3/TRBV12-4,CASSLRGDQHF,TGTGCCAGCAGTCTTCGGGGGGACCAGCATTTT
.,TRBJ2-3,.,TRBV11-3,CASSPSPGADTQYF,TGTGCCAGCAGCCCGAGCCCGGGTGCAGATACGCAGTATTTT
.,TRBJ2-1,.,TRBV5-6,CASSYPSGSIYNEQFF,TGTGCCAGCAGCTACCCGTCCGGGTCTATTTACAATGAGCAGTTCTTC
.,TRBJ2-2,TRBD1,TRBV7-2,CASSKSRGLFGELFF,TGTGCCAGCAGCAAAAGCAGGGGGCTTTTCGGGGAGCTGTTTTTT
.,TRBJ2-5,.,TRBV14,CATRQTPQETQYF,TGTGCCACCCGACAAACGCCACAAGAGACCCAGTACTTC
.,TRBJ2-3,TRBD1,TRBV5-4,CASSRIQGATDTQYF,TGTGCCAGCAGCCGCATACAGGGGGCCACAGATACGCAGTATTTT
few,TRBJ1-3,TRBD1,TRBV5-6,CASSAGTGSRNTIYF,TGTGCCAGCAGCGCAGGGACAGGGAGCCGAAACACCATATATTTT
.,TRBJ1-2,TRBD1,TRBV28,CASSFPGGAGYGYTF,TGTGCCAGCAGTTTCCCAGGGGGCGCCGGCTATGGCTACACCTTC
.,TRBJ2-1,.,TRBV7-3,CASSLEQGNEQFF,TGTGCCAGCAGCTTAGAGCAGGGGAATGAGCAGTTCTTC
.,TRBJ2-1,TRBD2,TRBV7-2,CASSLERGGPYEQFF,TGTGCCAGCAGTTTGGAGCGGGGGGGCCCGTATGAGCAGTTCTTC
.,TRBJ2-5,.,TRBV5-5,CASSPRVRGRETQYF,TGTGCCAGCAGCCCGCGAGTACGGGGGAGGGAGACCCAGTACTTC
.,TRBJ2-1,TRBD1,TRBV28,CASSSLRRLTTGAYNEQFF,TGTGCCAGCAGTTCGCTTCGTCGTTTAACGACAGGGGCCTACAATGAGCAGTTCTTC